This note documents a single T cell receptor beta chain sequence. The antigen remains undetermined. These data are taken from a study of blood T cells in healthy people across ages. Study-wide results and caveats: A roughly linear age-dependent decrease characterized TCR beta diversity per million T cells.

The authors ran a second PCR of about 6 to 11 cycles using a sample-barcoded 5' primer and a J-beta primer mix. TCRdb redid the calling of the 5' RACE reads with MiXCR, one entry per CDR3 protein. The table shows 1.8 million or so distinct CDR3 sequences, with about two fifths occurring only once. The sample taken for sequencing was blood. This sequence originates from a human donor in good health.

The CDR3 region has the DNA TGTGCCAGCAGCCCAACCCTTCAGGGTGAAGCTTTCTTT. It specifies CASSPTLQGEAFF. The V gene is TRBV7-9, the J gene TRBJ1-1, with D maybe TRBD1 (5 bases). The CDR3 is made up of 13 amino acids. Germline values: CDR1 SEHNR, CDR2 FQNEAQ (reference sequence). Trimming cost V 5 bases and J 7 bases, with 14 bases left between them.